This TCR beta chain was observed in a study of T cells in Graves' hyperthyroidism and ophthalmopathy. A roughly 9.1 ml volume of fresh peripheral blood provided the PBMCs. Authors of the study amplified TCR beta CDR3 regions from RNA transcripts. During a first-round RT-PCR of the TCR CDR3, the HTBI primer set was used. TCRdb reprocessed the multiplex PCR reads with MiXCR, giving one entry per CDR3 protein. This sample has some 650,000 distinct CDR3 sequences, with about a sixth found just once. This clonotype was seen a handful of times. The junction departs from germline at one end; a sequencing error may be responsible. Looked up from germline, CDR1 is SGHAT and CDR2 is FQNNGV. The CDR3 totals 16 residues.

The chain combines TRBV11-2 with TRBJ1-4, with D possibly matching TRBD1 (5 bases). The sequencing sample was made of blood. This clonotype originated in a woman aged 40 to 50 with Graves' ophthalmopathy. Here the CDR3 DNA reads TGTGCCAGCAGCTTTTTGCGAGGGGCTGATAATGAAGAACTGTTTTTT. Translated: CASSFLRGADNEELFF. Based on the CDR3 plus reference TRBV11-2 and TRBJ1-4, the full variable domain is EAGVAQSPRYKIIEKRQSVAFWCNPISGHATLYWYQQILGQGPKLLIQFQNNGVVDDSQLPKDRFSAERLKGVDSTLKIQPAKLEDSAVYLCASSFLRGADNEELFFGSGTQLSVL.